The following is a T cell receptor (beta chain) sequence with its context. The antigen is not known. The source of the sample is a study of cytomegalovirus exposure and HLA in healthy donors. Study findings and constraints: Several top significant clusters appeared, in a later analysis, to be linked to common viral pathogens. For most TCR beta V segments, an earlier analysis put the productive rate at about 87% or about 30% of the time.

CDR3 length equals 12 residues. V was trimmed by 2 bases and J by 10 bases, leaving 11 bases between them. Germline CDR1 and CDR2: KGHSH and LQKENI. PCR amplification relied on 60 Vbeta primers (plus 13 Jbeta primers). TCRdb's copy holds only in-frame clones and misses some; the assay was immunoSEQ multiplex PCR. Seen here are roughly 100,000 clones, roughly 66% observed once, and the top ten hold more than 3%. This receptor was obtained from a woman aged 45-60 years in good health and CMV-seronegative. This chain connects TRBV18 to TRBJ2-5, with D perhaps matching TRBD2 (6 bases). Sequenced: PBMCs. In DNA, the CDR3 is TGTGCCAGCTCACCAGGGGTCGGGGGCCAGTACTTC. This codes for CASSPGVGGQYF.